The 25 T cell receptor beta chains below come from one sample, sequenced in a study of CD8+CD57+ T cells in acquired aplastic anemia. TCR beta VDJ and CDR3 profiling used genomic DNA as template. TCRdb re-derived calls from the reads in MiXCR, one entry per CDR3 protein. The sample yields 220,000 or so distinct CDR3 sequences, 65% seen once. It was patients with CD8+CD57+ cell expansion by flow cytometry who were chosen for sequencing. Sequencing was performed on sorted CD4+, CD8+, or CD8+CD57+ T cells (not recorded which) from PBMCs. These receptors were collected from a human donor with aplastic anemia.

On this clonotype itself: One end of the junction fails to match germline, which may point to a read error. This chain links TRBV20-1 with TRBJ2-7; 7 bases align to TRBD2. Germline lookup yields CDR1 DFQATT and CDR2 SNEGSKA (reference sequence). This CDR3 is built from 13 residues. CDR3 sequence (DNA): TGCAGTGCTAGCCGGGAGGATCCTTACGAGCAGCACTTC. Translation gives CSASREDPYEQHF.

As for this clonotype: Mismatch with germline at one junction end may stem from a read error. This chain links TRBV25-1 with TRBJ1-6; D is perhaps TRBD1 (6 bases). The CDR3 covers 15 residues. Germline V gene sequence: CDR1 MGHDK, CDR2 SYGVNS. DNA for the CDR3: TGTGCCAGCAGGGGGACAACCGGGGCAAATTCACCCCTTCACTTC. Amino acids: CASRGTTGANSPLHF.

This clonotype turned up a few times. The chain recombines TRBV2 with TRBJ1-2; D ambiguous. Trimming cost V 1 base and J 8 bases, with 11 bases left between them. This CDR3 contains 13 residues. CDR1 and CDR2 (germline): SNHLY, FYNNEI. CDR3 DNA: TGTGCCAGCAGTGAAGGGGCCGGAGGGGGCTACACCTTC. Translated, it gives CASSEGAGGGYTF.

The chain combines TRBV20-1 with TRBJ1-3; D gene ambiguous. The CDR3 is 14 residues long. CDR1 is DFQATT, CDR2 SNEGSKA, per germline (reference sequence). Trimming took off 1 base at V and 4 bases at J, with 11 bases between the two ends. The CDR3: CSARGDSLGNTIYF. The CDR3 DNA sequence: TGCAGTGCTAGAGGTGACTCTCTGGGAAACACCATATATTTT.

The V call is TRBV5-1, the J call TRBJ1-2; D is possibly TRBD1 (5 bases). The germline CDR1 and CDR2 sequences are SGHRS and YFSETQ. The germline V and J ends were trimmed by 2 bases and 4 bases, with 18 bases remaining between them. The CDR3 is 16 residues long. CDR3 nucleotides: TGCGCCAGCAGCTTTTCAGGGACCGCCGTGGGCTATGGCTACACCTTC. Translating it yields CASSFSGTAVGYGYTF.

Turning to this clonotype: The CDR3 ends on some other residue instead of the conserved phenylalanine or tryptophan, so this is likely a read error. The chain has TRBV2 and TRBJ2-1; D is undetermined. The CDR3 spans 12 residues. Germline lookup yields CDR1 SNHLY and CDR2 FYNNEI. V gave up 4 bases and J gave up 8 bases, with 9 bases separating them. The CDR3 DNA is TGTGCCAGCAGTGCGCGGAACGATGAGCAGTTCATC. Translation: CASSARNDEQFI.

The chain links TRBV7-6 to TRBJ2-7; 8 bases map to TRBD1. This CDR3 comprises 18 residues. Germline V lookup: CDR1 SGHVS, CDR2 FNYEAQ. After removal of 5 bases from V and 3 bases from J, the junction contained 18 bases not matched to a gene. The DNA for the CDR3 is TGTGCCAGCAGCCTATACTCCTGGACAGGGACCGGTAACTACGAGCAGTACTTC. Its translation is CASSLYSWTGTGNYEQYF.

The rearrangement links TRBV7-2 to TRBJ1-1; 8 bases map to TRBD1. Germline-derived CDR1 and CDR2 are SGHTA and FQGNSA. V dropped 4 bases and J dropped 2; count of bases not matched to a gene: 6. This CDR3 is built from 15 residues. CDR3 sequence reads: CASSSPTGGNTEAFF. CDR3 nucleotides: TGTGCCAGCAGCTCCCCTACAGGGGGAAACACTGAAGCTTTCTTT.

The V gene is TRBV7-9, the J gene TRBJ2-7; D not resolved. The CDR3 is made up of 14 amino acids. The germline CDR1 and CDR2 sequences are SEHNR and FQNEAQ (reference sequence). Trimming took 5 bases from V and 2 from J, leaving 13 bases between them. This CDR3 reads CASSPPQSPYEQYF. The CDR3 DNA reads as TGTGCCAGCAGCCCACCCCAGTCCCCCTACGAGCAGTACTTC.

The V gene is TRBV19, the J gene TRBJ2-7, with 8 bases fitting TRBD1. Germline V gene data show CDR1 as LNHDA and CDR2 as SQIVND (reference sequence). The CDR3 runs 12 residues. Trimming took 10 bases from V and 2 from J; bases not matched to a gene: 4. The CDR3 loop reads CATGQGAYEQYF. The CDR3 region has the DNA TGTGCCACCGGACAGGGAGCCTACGAGCAGTACTTC.

The CDR3 region has the DNA TGTGCCAGCAGTTACGCTGACAGAAATAATTCACCCCTCCACTTT. Its protein product is CASSYADRNNSPLHF. The J gene is TRBJ1-6, the V gene TRBV6-5; possibly TRBD1 for D (5 bases). Germline CDR1 is MNHEY and CDR2 is SVGAGI. Trimming removed 2 bases at V and 5 bases at J, with 10 bases between. The CDR3 is 15 amino acids.

The V call is TRBV20-1, the J call TRBJ2-5; D not certain. The germline V and J ends were trimmed by 0 bases and 4 bases, with 9 bases remaining between them. CDR1 and CDR2 (germline): DFQATT, SNEGSKA (reference sequence). The CDR3 has 13 residues. DNA of the CDR3: TGCAGTGCTAGAGAGGGCCTTCCAGAGACCCAGTACTTC. Its translation is CSAREGLPETQYF.

There are many counts of this clonotype. The V gene is TRBV7-9, the J gene TRBJ1-4; no reliable D call. CDR1 and CDR2 from the germline V gene are SEHNR and FQNEAQ (reference sequence). The V and J ends lost 1 base and 7 bases respectively, with 4 bases between them. This CDR3 contains 12 residues. CDR3 DNA sequence: TGTGCCAGCAGCTTAGACTTTGAAAAACTGTTTTTT. Its translation is CASSLDFEKLFF.

V gene TRBV24-1 combines with J gene TRBJ2-1; 12 bases map to TRBD2. Germline V gene lookup returns CDR1 KGHDR and CDR2 SFDVKD. The CDR3 has 16 amino acids. Trimming removed 3 bases from V and 5 bases from J; junction bases left unmatched: 4. CDR3 sequence (DNA): TGTGCCACCAGTGATCCCGGACTAGCGGGAAACAATGAGCAGTTCTTC. Translation: CATSDPGLAGNNEQFF.

This clonotype appeared many times. V and J are TRBV20-1 and TRBJ2-7; 14 bases are shared with TRBD2. CDR3 length equals 17 residues. Germline values: CDR1 DFQATT, CDR2 SNEGSKA (reference sequence). V gave up 6 bases and J gave up 6 bases; unmatched junction bases: 16. In DNA form, the CDR3 reads TGCAGTGCCAAGATTTGGGAAGGACTAGCGGGAGGTGGCGAGCAGTACTTC. It specifies CSAKIWEGLAGGGEQYF.

The CDR3 here is CSASPPGGKSYEQYF. The CDR3 DNA reads as TGCAGTGCTAGCCCCCCGGGCGGGAAATCCTACGAGCAGTACTTC. The V and J genes are TRBV20-1 and TRBJ2-7, with D maybe TRBD2 (6 bases). CDR3 length equals 15 residues. Germline CDR1 DFQATT, CDR2 SNEGSKA (reference sequence). V lost 3 bases, J lost 1 base, and 16 bases lay in between.

The chain couples TRBV5-1 to TRBJ2-5; tentatively, D is TRBD1 or TRBD2 (5 bases each). CDR3 length: 15 amino acids. The germline gives CDR1 SGHRS, CDR2 YFSETQ. V dropped 4 bases and J dropped 5 bases, with 18 bases sitting between them. The CDR3, as DNA: TGCGCCAGCAGCGAACTTCGGGGCAGGAGTGAGACCCAGTACTTC. This encodes CASSELRGRSETQYF.

The chain has TRBV13 and TRBJ1-1; D is ambiguous. Germline V gene sequence: CDR1 PRHDT, CDR2 FYEKMQ (reference sequence). This CDR3 region has 16 residues. V lost 5 bases and J lost 2, with 18 bases in between. In nucleotides, the CDR3 is TGTGCCAGCAGCCCAAACACCGTCCGAGTAAACACTGAAGCTTTCTTT. This gives the protein CASSPNTVRVNTEAFF.

This chain links TRBV19 with TRBJ1-5; possibly TRBD1 for D (6 bases). Trimming left V 1 base short and J 4 bases short, with 11 bases between. The CDR3 length is 15 residues. Germline loops: CDR1 LNHDA, CDR2 SQIVND (reference sequence). CDR3 protein: CASSIGGGRNQPQHF. The CDR3, as DNA: TGTGCCAGTAGTATAGGGGGGGGCAGGAATCAGCCCCAGCATTTT.

This clonotype was observed a few times. J is TRBJ2-1 and V is TRBV15; 9 nucleotides align to TRBD1. V dropped 3 bases and J dropped 8; count of bases not matched to a gene: 11. Germline V lookup: CDR1 LNHNV, CDR2 YYDKDF (reference sequence). The CDR3 sequence is 16 residues long. The CDR3 DNA sequence: TGTGCCACCAGCAGCTCCGAGGGGGGACAGGGCCATGAGCAGTTCTTC. It yields the protein CATSSSEGGQGHEQFF.

This chain connects TRBV5-5 to TRBJ1-2; 10 positions agree with TRBD1. Germline CDR1 reads SGHKS; CDR2 reads YYEKEE (reference sequence). The CDR3 consists of 14 residues. Trimming cost V 0 bases and J 7 bases; bases outside gene matches: 3. DNA for the CDR3: TGTGCCAGCAGCTTGGGACAGGGGGCTGGTGGCTACACCTTC. This translates into CASSLGQGAGGYTF. Together with reference TRBV5-5 and TRBJ1-2, the CDR3 gives the full variable domain: DAGVTQSPTHLIKTRGQQVTLRCSPISGHKSVSWYQQVLGQGPQFIFQYYEKEERGRGNFPDRFSARQFPNYSSELNVNALLLGDSALYLCASSLGQGAGGYTFGSGTRLTVV.

At least ten counts were recorded for this clonotype. CDR3 residues: CASSAGHGYTF. The DNA of the CDR3 is TGTGCCAGCAGCGCGGGACATGGCTACACCTTC. The chain is built from TRBV7-3 and TRBJ1-2, with D maybe TRBD1 (5 bases). The germline V and J ends were trimmed by 5 bases and 6 bases, with 7 bases remaining between them. CDR3 length: 11 amino acids. CDR1 and CDR2 from the germline V gene are SGHTA and FQGTGA.

This rearrangement joins TRBV7-6 to TRBJ2-7; 7 bases agree with TRBD2. The germline gives CDR1 SGHVS, CDR2 FNYEAQ. The junction had 9 bases not matched to a gene; V was cut back by 1 base and J by 3 bases. The CDR3 contains 16 residues. CDR3: CASSLDLASGFYEQYF. The CDR3 bases are TGTGCCAGCAGCTTAGATTTGGCTAGCGGATTCTACGAGCAGTACTTC. Supplemented by reference TRBV7-6 and TRBJ2-7, the full variable domain reads GAGVSQSPRYKVTKRGQDVALRCDPISGHVSLYWYRQALGQGPEFLTYFNYEAQQDKSGLPNDRFSAERPEGSISTLTIQRTEQRDSAMYRCASSLDLASGFYEQYFGPGTRLTVT.

V gene TRBV10-2 combines with J gene TRBJ2-7; D may be TRBD1 (6 bases). The CDR3 covers 11 residues. V was shortened by 2 bases and J by 10 bases, with 9 bases between the two germline ends. Germline assignment: CDR1 WSHSY and CDR2 SAAADI. CDR3 coding DNA: TGCGCCAGCAGTGAGGGGGGCTCTCAGTACTTC. This codes for CASSEGGSQYF.

This clonotype has a handful of counts. V usage is TRBV25-1 and J usage is TRBJ1-3, with a possible D match to TRBD1 (5 bases). V shed 4 bases and J shed 4 bases, with 11 bases lying between them. The CDR3 sequence is 14 residues long. From germline, CDR1 is MGHDK and CDR2 SYGVNS. CDR3 nucleotides: TGTGCCAGCAGTGTAGGGGTGAAAGGAAACACCATATATTTT. This gives the protein CASSVGVKGNTIYF.